Described below is a single T cell receptor beta chain sequence and its context. Its antigen is unknown. It was with a sample-barcoded 5' primer and a J-beta primer mix that a second PCR of roughly 7 to 12 cycles was run. TCRdb re-derived calls from the 5' RACE reads in MiXCR, one entry per CDR3 protein. The sample includes 540,000 or so distinct CDR3 sequences, 27% of them seen just once. The entry originates in a study of blood T cells in healthy people across ages. Study-level points and caveats: PBMCs were not sorted, which prevented a conclusive comparison of naive versus antigen-experienced cells. Investigators treated diversity estimates from one million T cells as underestimates. Roughly linear declines in TCR beta diversity per million T cells occurred with age.

The V and J ends lost 4 bases and 8 bases respectively, with 14 bases between them. The germline gives CDR1 LGHNA, CDR2 YNFKEQ. The CDR3 is 13 residues long. The specimen was blood. The sequence derives from a woman in her seventies in good health. This sequence joins TRBV4-2 and TRBJ1-2; D not certain. CDR3 sequence (DNA): TGTGCCAGCAGCCTCATAGACGCTGTCGGCTACACCTTC. This encodes CASSLIDAVGYTF.